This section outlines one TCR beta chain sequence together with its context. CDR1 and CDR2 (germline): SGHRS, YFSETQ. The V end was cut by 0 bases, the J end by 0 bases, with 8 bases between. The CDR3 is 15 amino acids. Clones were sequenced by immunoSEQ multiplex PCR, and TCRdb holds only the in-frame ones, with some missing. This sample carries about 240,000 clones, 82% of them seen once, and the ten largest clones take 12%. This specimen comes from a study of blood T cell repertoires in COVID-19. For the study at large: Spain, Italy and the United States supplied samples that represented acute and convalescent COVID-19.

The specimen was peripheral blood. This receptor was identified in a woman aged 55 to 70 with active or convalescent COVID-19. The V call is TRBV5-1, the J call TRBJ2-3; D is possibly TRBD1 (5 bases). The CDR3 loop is CASSLGQLSTDTQYF. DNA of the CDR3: TGCGCCAGCAGCTTGGGACAGCTTAGCACAGATACGCAGTATTTT.